This note documents a single T cell receptor beta chain sequence. CDR3 length equals 16 residues. Germline trimming cut 4 bases from V and 2 bases from J; bases unmatched to any gene: 2. Germline V gene lookup returns CDR1 SGHNT and CDR2 YYREEE (reference sequence). Seattle's enrolled individuals joined amid active infection and were then monitored longitudinally. The sample is drawn from a study of blood T cell repertoires in COVID-19. Study-wide background: Spain, Italy and the United States supplied samples that represented acute and convalescent COVID-19. Nucleic acid was either cDNA or gDNA, and it came from T cells, B-cell-depleted T cells, or PBMCs.

Only in-frame clones appear in the TCRdb table, and some are missing; sequencing was by immunoSEQ multiplex PCR. The top ten hold around 12% of the sample, which has 150,000 to 200,000 clones, 80% to 90% seen once. The chain joins TRBV5-4 to TRBJ2-3; 15 nucleotides line up with TRBD2. The clonotype comes from a woman older than 75 with COVID-19, enrolled during active disease. The sample consisted of peripheral blood. The DNA of the CDR3 is TGTGCCAGCAGCGGGACTAGCGGGGGGAACACAGATACGCAGTATTTT. Protein product: CASSGTSGGNTDTQYF.